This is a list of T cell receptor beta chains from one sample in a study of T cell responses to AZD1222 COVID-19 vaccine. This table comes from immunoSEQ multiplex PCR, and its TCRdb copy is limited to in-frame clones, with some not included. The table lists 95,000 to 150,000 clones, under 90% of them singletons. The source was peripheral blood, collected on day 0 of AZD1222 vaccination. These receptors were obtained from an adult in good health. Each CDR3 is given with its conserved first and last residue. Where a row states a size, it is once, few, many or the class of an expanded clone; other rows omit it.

cdr3_aa: CASSERVWGETQYF
v_call: TRBV2
clone_size: -
j_call: TRBJ2-5

cdr3_aa: CATSRDLAGVGETQYF
v_call: TRBV15
clone_size: -
j_call: TRBJ2-5

cdr3_aa: CASSLGTLYEQYF
v_call: TRBV28
clone_size: -
j_call: TRBJ2-7

cdr3_aa: CASSLIAGSSEQFF
v_call: TRBV28
clone_size: -
j_call: TRBJ2-1

cdr3_aa: CASSQGGSYYGYTF
v_call: TRBV4-3
clone_size: -
j_call: TRBJ1-2

cdr3_aa: CASSEIDSGNTEAFF
v_call: TRBV7-9
clone_size: -
j_call: TRBJ1-1

cdr3_aa: CASSGTPGGQETQYF
v_call: TRBV2
clone_size: -
j_call: TRBJ2-5

cdr3_aa: CSASKSYGYTF
v_call: TRBV20-1
clone_size: -
j_call: TRBJ1-2

cdr3_aa: CASVLSGGYTF
v_call: TRBV2
clone_size: -
j_call: TRBJ1-2

cdr3_aa: CASLMGGTGVTGELFF
v_call: TRBV28
clone_size: -
j_call: TRBJ2-2

cdr3_aa: CASSYSTPRANQPQHF
v_call: TRBV6-5
clone_size: -
j_call: TRBJ1-5

cdr3_aa: CATSDRYRGMGNTGELFF
v_call: TRBV24-1
clone_size: -
j_call: TRBJ2-2

cdr3_aa: CAIRDKASYEQYF
v_call: TRBV10-2
clone_size: once
j_call: TRBJ2-7

cdr3_aa: CASSPGGVTYNEQFF
v_call: TRBV4-2
clone_size: -
j_call: TRBJ2-1

cdr3_aa: CASIAGGHPDTQYF
v_call: TRBV6-5
clone_size: -
j_call: TRBJ2-3

cdr3_aa: CASSPLLRSGYNEQFF
v_call: TRBV7-2
clone_size: -
j_call: TRBJ2-1

cdr3_aa: CASSLEGTGTSNSPLHF
v_call: TRBV28
clone_size: -
j_call: TRBJ1-6

cdr3_aa: CASSQGMGLYEQYF
v_call: TRBV7-6
clone_size: once
j_call: TRBJ2-7

cdr3_aa: CASSLVLGGNEQFF
v_call: TRBV7-2
clone_size: -
j_call: TRBJ2-1

cdr3_aa: CSALVADTQYF
v_call: TRBV20-1
clone_size: -
j_call: TRBJ2-3

cdr3_aa: CATSRDLAGGDNEQFF
v_call: TRBV15
clone_size: -
j_call: TRBJ2-1

cdr3_aa: CASSQVWQKRGHYEQYF
v_call: TRBV3-1/TRBV3-2
clone_size: -
j_call: TRBJ2-7

cdr3_aa: CASSYSGTPGTEAFF
v_call: TRBV6-5
clone_size: -
j_call: TRBJ1-1

cdr3_aa: CASSVEGGGTKYMNTEAFF
v_call: TRBV9
clone_size: once
j_call: TRBJ1-1

cdr3_aa: CASTGIRASGTISYNEQFF
v_call: TRBV19
clone_size: -
j_call: TRBJ2-1

cdr3_aa: CAFTTERWGREQYF
v_call: TRBV30
clone_size: -
j_call: TRBJ2-7

cdr3_aa: CASSLETSGNEQFF
v_call: TRBV11-1
clone_size: -
j_call: TRBJ2-1

cdr3_aa: CATSDSRGFRDEQFF
v_call: TRBV24-1
clone_size: -
j_call: TRBJ2-1

cdr3_aa: CASSYGQVEAFF
v_call: TRBV2
clone_size: -
j_call: TRBJ1-1

cdr3_aa: CASSYGLAGGNEQFF
v_call: TRBV27
clone_size: once
j_call: TRBJ2-1

cdr3_aa: CASRLALRWPYEQYF
v_call: TRBV12-2
clone_size: -
j_call: TRBJ2-7

cdr3_aa: CATSANFEGSPLHF
v_call: TRBV27
clone_size: -
j_call: TRBJ1-6

cdr3_aa: CASTVPPWGQEQFF
v_call: TRBV7-9
clone_size: once
j_call: TRBJ2-1

cdr3_aa: CASSLRINEKLFF
v_call: TRBV12-3/TRBV12-4
clone_size: -
j_call: TRBJ1-4

cdr3_aa: CASSLTGIGDYGYTF
v_call: TRBV5-1
clone_size: -
j_call: TRBJ1-2

cdr3_aa: CASSPKADGSYEQYF
v_call: TRBV18
clone_size: -
j_call: TRBJ2-7

cdr3_aa: CASRPGTTNTEAFF
v_call: TRBV7-2
clone_size: -
j_call: TRBJ1-1

cdr3_aa: CASSEGEPGANVLTF
v_call: TRBV9
clone_size: -
j_call: TRBJ2-6

cdr3_aa: CASTQRGGGGYGYTF
v_call: TRBV2
clone_size: -
j_call: TRBJ1-2

cdr3_aa: CASSYAGTGAYEQYF
v_call: TRBV6-5
clone_size: -
j_call: TRBJ2-7

cdr3_aa: CASHGFSNTEAFF
v_call: TRBV27
clone_size: -
j_call: TRBJ1-1

cdr3_aa: CAISEGGGDGYTF
v_call: TRBV10-3
clone_size: -
j_call: TRBJ1-2

cdr3_aa: CASSLGAAGGETQYF
v_call: TRBV5-1
clone_size: -
j_call: TRBJ2-5

cdr3_aa: CASSRWAGGSYEQYF
v_call: TRBV7-2
clone_size: -
j_call: TRBJ2-7

cdr3_aa: CASSQDIVPINNEQFF
v_call: TRBV4-2
clone_size: -
j_call: TRBJ2-1

cdr3_aa: CSVHEGGGYGYTF
v_call: TRBV29-1
clone_size: -
j_call: TRBJ1-2

cdr3_aa: CASAVPSTVDTQYF
v_call: TRBV28
clone_size: -
j_call: TRBJ2-3

cdr3_aa: CASSQGQDYGYTF
v_call: TRBV18
clone_size: -
j_call: TRBJ1-2

cdr3_aa: CASSDGGLAITGELFF
v_call: TRBV6-1
clone_size: -
j_call: TRBJ2-2

cdr3_aa: CASSDIGEETQYF
v_call: TRBV10-1
clone_size: -
j_call: TRBJ2-5

cdr3_aa: CASSPPLTTEAFF
v_call: TRBV28
clone_size: -
j_call: TRBJ1-1